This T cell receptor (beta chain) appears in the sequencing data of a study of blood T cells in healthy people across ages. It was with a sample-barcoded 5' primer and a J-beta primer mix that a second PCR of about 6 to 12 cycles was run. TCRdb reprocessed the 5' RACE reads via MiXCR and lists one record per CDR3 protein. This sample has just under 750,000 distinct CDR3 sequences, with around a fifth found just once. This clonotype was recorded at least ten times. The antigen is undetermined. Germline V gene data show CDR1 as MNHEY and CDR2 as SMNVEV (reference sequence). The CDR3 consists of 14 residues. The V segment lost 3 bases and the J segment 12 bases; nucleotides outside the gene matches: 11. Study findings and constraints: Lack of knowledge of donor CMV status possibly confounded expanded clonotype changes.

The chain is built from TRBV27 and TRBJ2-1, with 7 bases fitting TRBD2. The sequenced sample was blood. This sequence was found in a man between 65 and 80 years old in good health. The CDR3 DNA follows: TGTGCCAGCAGTTTGGAGCTGGCGGGAGTTTCGCAGTTCTTC. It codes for CASSLELAGVSQFF.